Below, 3 T cell receptor beta chains from the same sample are listed, as sequenced in a study of OX40 agonist ivuxolimab in advanced cancers. Measured with immunoSEQ multiplex PCR; TCRdb has only the in-frame clones, and not every one. The sample yields over 35,000 clones, 70% to 90% seen once. Sequences were derived from CD4+ or CD8+ T cells sorted from blood, sampled in a trial of the OX40 agonist ivuxolimab. The receptors shown here come from an adult with an advanced solid tumor such as melanoma, head and neck, liver or kidney cancer.

The rearrangement uses TRBV28 and TRBJ2-2; 8 bases fit TRBD1. CDR3 size: 17 residues. Looked up from germline, CDR1 is MDHEN and CDR2 is SYDVKM. The ends lost 7 bases at V and 2 bases at J; junction bases unmatched: 12. CDR3 bases: TGTGCCAGCACCCTCATCCCCGGGACAGGAAACACCGGGGAGCTGTTTTTT. Encoded protein: CASTLIPGTGNTGELFF.

This rearrangement joins TRBV4-3 to TRBJ2-7; D gene ambiguous. Deletions cut 0 bases from V and 2 bases from J, with 8 bases between. The CDR3 totals 14 residues. Germline CDR1 is LGHNA and CDR2 is YSLEER. The CDR3 loop reads CASSQEEKTYEQYF. The CDR3 DNA sequence: TGCGCCAGCAGCCAAGAAGAGAAAACCTACGAGCAGTACTTC.

The CDR3 loop reads CASSYGAQETQYF. The CDR3 nucleotides read TGTGCCAGCAGTTACGGGGCTCAAGAGACCCAGTACTTC. V gene TRBV6-5 combines with J gene TRBJ2-5; weak D call: TRBD1 (5 bases). CDR3 size: 13 residues. Germline assignment: CDR1 MNHEY and CDR2 SVGAGI. Trimming cost V 2 bases and J 2 bases, with 6 bases left between them.